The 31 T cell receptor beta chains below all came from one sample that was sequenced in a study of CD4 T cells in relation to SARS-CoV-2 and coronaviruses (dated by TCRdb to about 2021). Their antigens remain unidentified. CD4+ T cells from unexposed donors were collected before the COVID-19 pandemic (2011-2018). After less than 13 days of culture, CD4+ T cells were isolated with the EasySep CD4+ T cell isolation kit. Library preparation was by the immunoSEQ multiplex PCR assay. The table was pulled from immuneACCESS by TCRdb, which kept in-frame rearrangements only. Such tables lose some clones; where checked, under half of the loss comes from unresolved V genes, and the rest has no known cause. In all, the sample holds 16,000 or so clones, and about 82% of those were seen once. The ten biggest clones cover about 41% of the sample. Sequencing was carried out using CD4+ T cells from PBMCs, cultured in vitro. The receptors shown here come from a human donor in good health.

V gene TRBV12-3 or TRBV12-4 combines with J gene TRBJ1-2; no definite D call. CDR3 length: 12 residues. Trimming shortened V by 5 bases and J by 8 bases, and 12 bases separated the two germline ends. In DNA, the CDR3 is TGTGCCAGCAGTGCCACGGGAAGGGGCTACACCTTC. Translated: CASSATGRGYTF.

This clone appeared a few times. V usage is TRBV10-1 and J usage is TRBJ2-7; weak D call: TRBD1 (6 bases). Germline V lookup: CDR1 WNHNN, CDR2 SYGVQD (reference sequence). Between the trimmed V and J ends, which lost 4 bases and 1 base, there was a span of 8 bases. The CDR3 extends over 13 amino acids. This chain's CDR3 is CASSVQGSYEQYF. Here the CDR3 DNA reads TGCGCCAGCAGTGTACAGGGATCCTACGAGCAGTACTTC.

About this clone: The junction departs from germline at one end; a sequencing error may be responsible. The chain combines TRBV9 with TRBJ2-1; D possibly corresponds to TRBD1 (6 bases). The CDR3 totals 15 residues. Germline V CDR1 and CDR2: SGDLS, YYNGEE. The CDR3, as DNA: TGTGCCAGCAGGGAAATGACAGGCATCTACAGTGAGCAGTTCTTC. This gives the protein CASREMTGIYSEQFF. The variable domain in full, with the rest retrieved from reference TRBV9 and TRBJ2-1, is DSGVTQTPKHLITATGQRVTLRCSPRSGDLSVYWYQQSLDQGLQFLIQYYNGEERAKGNILERFSAQQFPDLHSELNLSSLELGDSALYFCASREMTGIYSEQFFGPGTRLTVL.

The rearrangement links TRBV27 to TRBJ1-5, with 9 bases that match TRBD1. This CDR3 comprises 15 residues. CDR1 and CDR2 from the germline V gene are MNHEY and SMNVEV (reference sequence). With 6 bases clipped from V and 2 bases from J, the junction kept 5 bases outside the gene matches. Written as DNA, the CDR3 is TGTGCCAGCAGCCCGGACAGGGGAGGCAATCAGCCCCAGCATTTT. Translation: CASSPDRGGNQPQHF.

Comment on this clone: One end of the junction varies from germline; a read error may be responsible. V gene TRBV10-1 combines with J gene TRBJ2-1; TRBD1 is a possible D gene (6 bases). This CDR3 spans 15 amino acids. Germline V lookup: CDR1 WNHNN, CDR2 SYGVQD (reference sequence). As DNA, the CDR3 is TGCGCCAGCAGTGAGAATCCGAGCAGGGACAACGAGCAGTTCTTC. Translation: CASSENPSRDNEQFF.

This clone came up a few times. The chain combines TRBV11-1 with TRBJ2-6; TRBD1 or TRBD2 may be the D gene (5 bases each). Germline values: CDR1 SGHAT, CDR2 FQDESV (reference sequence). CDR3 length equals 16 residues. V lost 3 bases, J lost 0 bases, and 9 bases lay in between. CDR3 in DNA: TGTGCCAGCAGCTTTCCGAGGGGCTCTGGGGCCAACGTCCTGACTTTC. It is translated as CASSFPRGSGANVLTF.

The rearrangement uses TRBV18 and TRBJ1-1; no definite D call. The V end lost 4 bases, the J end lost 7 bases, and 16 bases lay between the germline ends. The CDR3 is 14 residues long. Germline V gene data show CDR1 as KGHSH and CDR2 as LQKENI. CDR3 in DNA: TGTGCCAGCTCACAGTCCAGCCAGGACCATGAAGCTTTCTTT. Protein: CASSQSSQDHEAFF.

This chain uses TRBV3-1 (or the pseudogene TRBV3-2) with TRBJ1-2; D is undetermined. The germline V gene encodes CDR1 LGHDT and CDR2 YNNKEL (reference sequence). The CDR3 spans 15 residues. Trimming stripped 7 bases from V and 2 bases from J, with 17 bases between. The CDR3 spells CASTPDSGSNYGYTF. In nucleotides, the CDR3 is TGTGCCAGCACTCCAGACTCGGGGTCGAACTATGGCTACACCTTC.

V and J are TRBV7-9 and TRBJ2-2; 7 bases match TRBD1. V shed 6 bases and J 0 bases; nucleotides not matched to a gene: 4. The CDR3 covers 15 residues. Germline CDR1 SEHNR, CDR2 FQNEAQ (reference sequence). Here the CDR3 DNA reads TGTGCCAGCAGAAGGGACAGCGCGAACACCGGGGAGCTGTTTTTT. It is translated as CASRRDSANTGELFF.

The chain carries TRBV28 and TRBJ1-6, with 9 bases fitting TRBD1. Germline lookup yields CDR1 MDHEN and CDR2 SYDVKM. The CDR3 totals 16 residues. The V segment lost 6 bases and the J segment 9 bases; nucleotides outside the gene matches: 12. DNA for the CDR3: TGTGCCAGCAGCTCCGGGACAGGGTTGTTAGGTTCACCCCTCCACTTT. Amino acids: CASSSGTGLLGSPLHF.

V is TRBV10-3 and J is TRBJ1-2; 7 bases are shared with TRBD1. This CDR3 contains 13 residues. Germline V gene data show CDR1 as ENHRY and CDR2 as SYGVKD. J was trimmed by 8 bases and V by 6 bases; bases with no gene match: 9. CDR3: CAIRTTGAQGYTF. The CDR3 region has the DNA TGTGCCATCAGGACAACAGGGGCGCAGGGCTACACCTTC.

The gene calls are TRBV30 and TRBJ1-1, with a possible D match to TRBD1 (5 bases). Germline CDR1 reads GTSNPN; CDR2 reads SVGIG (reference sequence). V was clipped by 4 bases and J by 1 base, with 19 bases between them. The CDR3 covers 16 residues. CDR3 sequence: CAWTRPIGTRNTEAFF. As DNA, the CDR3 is TGTGCCTGGACCAGACCCATTGGGACCCGGAACACTGAAGCTTTCTTT. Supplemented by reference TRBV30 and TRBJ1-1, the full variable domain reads SQTIHQWPATLVQPVGSPLSLECTVEGTSNPNLYWYRQAAGRGLQLLFYSVGIGQISSEVPQNLSASRPQDRQFILSSKKLLLSDSGFYLCAWTRPIGTRNTEAFFGQGTRLTVV.

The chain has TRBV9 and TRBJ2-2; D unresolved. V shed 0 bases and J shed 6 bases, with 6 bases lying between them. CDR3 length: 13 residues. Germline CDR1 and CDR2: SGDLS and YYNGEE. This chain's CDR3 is CASSVGVPGELFF. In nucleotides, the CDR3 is TGTGCCAGCAGCGTAGGGGTCCCCGGGGAGCTGTTTTTT.

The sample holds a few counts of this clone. The CDR3 nucleotides are TGTGCCAGCAGCTTGGATGTCAGTGGATTCTATGGCTACACCTTC. Translated, it gives CASSLDVSGFYGYTF. The chain recombines TRBV5-8 with TRBJ1-2; the D is unclear. Germline V lookup: CDR1 SGHTS, CDR2 YDEGEE. The CDR3 sequence is 15 residues long. V lost 0 bases and J lost 4, with 13 bases in between.

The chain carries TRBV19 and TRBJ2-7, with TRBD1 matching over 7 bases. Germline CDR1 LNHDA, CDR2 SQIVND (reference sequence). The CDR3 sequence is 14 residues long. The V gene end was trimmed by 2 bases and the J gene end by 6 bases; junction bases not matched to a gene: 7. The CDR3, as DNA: TGTGCCAGTAGTATACTCGGGACAGCCCTCGAGCAGTACTTC. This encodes CASSILGTALEQYF. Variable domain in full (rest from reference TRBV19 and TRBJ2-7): DGGITQSPKYLFRKEGQNVTLSCEQNLNHDAMYWYRQDPGQGLRLIYYSQIVNDFQKGDIAEGYSVSREKKESFPLTVTSAQKNPTAFYLCASSILGTALEQYFGPGTRLTVT.

The CDR3 spells CASKEGPGGSGANVLTF. In DNA form, the CDR3 reads TGTGCCAGCAAAGAAGGGCCAGGGGGCTCTGGGGCCAACGTCCTGACTTTC. The chain carries TRBV28 and TRBJ2-6; 7 nucleotides line up with TRBD1. CDR3 size: 17 residues. Trimming cost V 7 bases and J 0 bases; bases outside gene matches: 9. CDR1 MDHEN and CDR2 SYDVKM come from the germline V gene.

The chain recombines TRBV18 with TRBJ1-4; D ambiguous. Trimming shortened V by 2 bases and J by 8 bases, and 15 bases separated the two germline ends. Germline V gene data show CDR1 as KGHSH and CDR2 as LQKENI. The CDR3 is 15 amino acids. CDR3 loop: CASSPGYLMGEKLFF. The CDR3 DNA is TGTGCCAGCTCACCAGGATACCTCATGGGGGAAAAACTGTTTTTT.

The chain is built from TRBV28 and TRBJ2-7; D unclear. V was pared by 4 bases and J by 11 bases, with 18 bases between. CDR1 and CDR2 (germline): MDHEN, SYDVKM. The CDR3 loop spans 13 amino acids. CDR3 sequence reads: CASSSPQTFAEYF. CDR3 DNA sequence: TGTGCCAGCAGTTCCCCACAGACTTTCGCGGAGTACTTC.

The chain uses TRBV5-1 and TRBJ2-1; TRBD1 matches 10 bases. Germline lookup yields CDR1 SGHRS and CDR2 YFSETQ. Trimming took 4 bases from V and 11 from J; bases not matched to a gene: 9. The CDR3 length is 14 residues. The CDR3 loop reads CASSTGQGNEKQFF. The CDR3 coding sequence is TGCGCCAGCAGCACGGGACAGGGGAATGAGAAGCAGTTCTTC. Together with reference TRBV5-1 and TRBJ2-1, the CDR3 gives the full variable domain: KAGVTQTPRYLIKTRGQQVTLSCSPISGHRSVSWYQQTPGQGLQFLFEYFSETQRNKGNFPGRFSGRQFSNSRSEMNVSTLELGDSALYLCASSTGQGNEKQFFGPGTRLTVL.

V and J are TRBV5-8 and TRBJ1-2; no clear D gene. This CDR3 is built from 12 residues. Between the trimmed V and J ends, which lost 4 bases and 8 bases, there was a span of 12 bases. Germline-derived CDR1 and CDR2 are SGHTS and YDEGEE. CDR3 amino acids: CASSPTGRGYTF. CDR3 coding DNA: TGTGCCAGCAGCCCGACGGGTAGAGGCTACACCTTC.

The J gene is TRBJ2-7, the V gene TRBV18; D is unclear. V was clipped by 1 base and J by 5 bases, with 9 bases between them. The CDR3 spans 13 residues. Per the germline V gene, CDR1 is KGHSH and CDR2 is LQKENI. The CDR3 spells CASSPRVSHEQYF. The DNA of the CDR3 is TGTGCCAGCTCACCACGGGTCAGTCACGAGCAGTACTTC.

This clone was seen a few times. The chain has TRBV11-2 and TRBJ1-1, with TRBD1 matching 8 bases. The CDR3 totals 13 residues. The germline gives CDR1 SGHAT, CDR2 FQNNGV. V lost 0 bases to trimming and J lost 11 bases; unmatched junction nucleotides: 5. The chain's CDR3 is CASSLDQQGGAFF. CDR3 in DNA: TGTGCCAGCAGCTTAGATCAACAGGGGGGCGCTTTCTTT.

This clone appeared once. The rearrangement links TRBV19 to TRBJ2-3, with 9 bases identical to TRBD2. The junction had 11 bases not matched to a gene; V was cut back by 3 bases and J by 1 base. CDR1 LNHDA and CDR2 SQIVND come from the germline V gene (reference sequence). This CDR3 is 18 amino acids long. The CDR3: CASSIGPVAGVGTDTQYF. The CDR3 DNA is TGTGCCAGTAGTATTGGGCCCGTAGCGGGAGTAGGCACAGATACGCAGTATTTT. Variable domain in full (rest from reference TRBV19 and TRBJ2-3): DGGITQSPKYLFRKEGQNVTLSCEQNLNHDAMYWYRQDPGQGLRLIYYSQIVNDFQKGDIAEGYSVSREKKESFPLTVTSAQKNPTAFYLCASSIGPVAGVGTDTQYFGPGTRLTVL.

CDR3 in DNA: TGTGCCAGTAGTATAGAGGGGGGGCCCCTCAATGTCTATGGCTACACCTTC. Protein: CASSIEGGPLNVYGYTF. J is TRBJ1-2 and V is TRBV19, with D perhaps matching TRBD1 (6 bases). This CDR3 contains 17 residues. V lost 0 bases and J 4 bases, leaving 18 bases between the germline ends. Germline loops: CDR1 LNHDA, CDR2 SQIVND (reference sequence).

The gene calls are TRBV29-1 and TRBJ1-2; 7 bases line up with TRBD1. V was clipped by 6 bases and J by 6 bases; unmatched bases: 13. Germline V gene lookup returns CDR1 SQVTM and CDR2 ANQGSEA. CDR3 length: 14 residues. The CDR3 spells CSVLAGRGDHGYTF. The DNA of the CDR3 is TGCAGCGTCCTGGCGGGCAGGGGGGATCATGGCTACACCTTC.

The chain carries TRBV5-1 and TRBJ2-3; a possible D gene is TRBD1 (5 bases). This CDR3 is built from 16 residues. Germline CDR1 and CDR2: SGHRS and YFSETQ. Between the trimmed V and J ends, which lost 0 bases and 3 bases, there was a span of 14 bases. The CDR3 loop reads CASSLGQGEFTDTQYF. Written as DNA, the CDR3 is TGCGCCAGCAGCTTGGGCCAGGGCGAATTTACAGATACGCAGTATTTT.

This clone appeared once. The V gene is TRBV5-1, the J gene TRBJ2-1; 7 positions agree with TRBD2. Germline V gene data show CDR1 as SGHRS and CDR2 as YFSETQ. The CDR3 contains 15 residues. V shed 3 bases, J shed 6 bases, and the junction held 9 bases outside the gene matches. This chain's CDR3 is CASSWGLGGGNEQFF. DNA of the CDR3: TGCGCCAGCAGCTGGGGATTGGGGGGGGGCAATGAGCAGTTCTTC.

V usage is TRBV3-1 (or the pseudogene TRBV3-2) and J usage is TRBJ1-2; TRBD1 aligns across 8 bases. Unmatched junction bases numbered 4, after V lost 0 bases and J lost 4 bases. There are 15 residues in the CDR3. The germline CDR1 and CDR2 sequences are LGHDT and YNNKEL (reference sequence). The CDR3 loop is CASSQDLQGVYGYTF. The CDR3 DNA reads TGTGCCAGCAGCCAAGATTTACAGGGGGTCTATGGCTACACCTTC.

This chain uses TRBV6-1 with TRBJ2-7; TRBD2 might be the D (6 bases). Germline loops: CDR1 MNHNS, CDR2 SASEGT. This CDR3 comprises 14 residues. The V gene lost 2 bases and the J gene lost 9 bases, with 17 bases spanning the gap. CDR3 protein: CASSERAQGGRQYF. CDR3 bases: TGTGCCAGCAGTGAAAGAGCCCAGGGAGGTAGGCAGTACTTC.

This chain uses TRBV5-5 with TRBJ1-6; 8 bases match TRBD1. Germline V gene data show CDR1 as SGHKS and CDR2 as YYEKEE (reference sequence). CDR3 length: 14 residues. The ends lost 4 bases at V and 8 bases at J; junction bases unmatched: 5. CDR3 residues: CASSLQGGYSPLHF. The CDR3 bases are TGTGCCAGCAGCCTACAGGGGGGTTATTCACCCCTCCACTTT. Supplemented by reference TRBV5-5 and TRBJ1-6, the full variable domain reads DAGVTQSPTHLIKTRGQQVTLRCSPISGHKSVSWYQQVLGQGPQFIFQYYEKEERGRGNFPDRFSARQFPNYSSELNVNALLLGDSALYLCASSLQGGYSPLHFGNGTRLTVT.

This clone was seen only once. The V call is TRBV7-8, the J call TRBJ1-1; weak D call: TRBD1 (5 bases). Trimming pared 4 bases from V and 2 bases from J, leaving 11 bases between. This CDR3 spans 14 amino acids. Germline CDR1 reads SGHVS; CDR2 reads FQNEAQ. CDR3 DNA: TGTGCCAGCAGCTCGGGACGGCAAAACACTGAAGCTTTCTTT. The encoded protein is CASSSGRQNTEAFF. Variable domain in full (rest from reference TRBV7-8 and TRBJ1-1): GAGVSQSPRYKVAKRGQDVALRCDPISGHVSLFWYQQALGQGPEFLTYFQNEAQLDKSGLPSDRFFAERPEGSVSTLKIQRTQQEDSAVYLCASSSGRQNTEAFFGQGTRLTVV.